The rows below give T cell receptor beta chains drawn from one sample of a study of blood T cell repertoires in COVID-19. The data were produced by immunoSEQ multiplex PCR, yet TCRdb's version contains in-frame clones alone and is incomplete. The table records some 290,000 clones, 83% of them present only once. Input material: peripheral blood. Every receptor here comes from a man in his 60s who had recovered from COVID-19. CDR3s include the opening cysteine and the closing phenylalanine or tryptophan. Fields, in order: CDR3 protein, CDR3 DNA, clone size, J gene, D gene, V gene. D genes are given only for firm matches. Not all rows give a size; the values are once, few, many and, for expanded clones, a class.

CDR3aa: CASSASAGQPQHF
CDR3nt: TGTGCCAGCAGCGCCTCAGCGGGCCAGCCCCAGCATTTT
abundance: -
j_gene: TRBJ1-5
d_gene: -
v_gene: TRBV7-2

CDR3aa: CASSIESSGKANEQFF
CDR3nt: TGTGCCAGCAGCATAGAGTCTAGCGGGAAAGCAAATGAGCAGTTCTTC
abundance: -
j_gene: TRBJ2-1
d_gene: TRBD2
v_gene: TRBV7-2

CDR3aa: CSASVGASGTYEQYF
CDR3nt: TGCAGTGCTAGTGTTGGGGCTAGCGGGACGTACGAGCAGTACTTC
abundance: few
j_gene: TRBJ2-7
d_gene: TRBD2
v_gene: TRBV20-1

CDR3aa: CASSLDTGKGQPQHF
CDR3nt: TGTGCCAGCAGCTTAGACACAGGAAAAGGGCAGCCCCAGCATTTT
abundance: -
j_gene: TRBJ1-5
d_gene: -
v_gene: TRBV7-2

CDR3aa: CASSLARTGQYF
CDR3nt: TGTGCCAGCAGCTTAGCTCGGACAGGGCAGTACTTC
abundance: -
j_gene: TRBJ2-7
d_gene: TRBD1
v_gene: TRBV7-9

CDR3aa: CASNTDRTNSPLHF
CDR3nt: TGTGCCAGTAATACGGACAGGACGAATTCACCCCTCCACTTT
abundance: -
j_gene: TRBJ1-6
d_gene: TRBD1
v_gene: TRBV19

CDR3aa: CASSLPGIKEQYF
CDR3nt: TGTGCCAGCAGCTTGCCGGGGATAAAAGAGCAGTACTTC
abundance: -
j_gene: TRBJ2-7
d_gene: -
v_gene: TRBV5-4

CDR3aa: CASSLATGMNTEAFF
CDR3nt: TGCGCCAGCAGCTTGGCTACAGGGATGAACACTGAAGCTTTCTTT
abundance: few
j_gene: TRBJ1-1
d_gene: -
v_gene: TRBV5-1

CDR3aa: CASSYGTSGGNNEQFF
CDR3nt: TGTGCCAGCAGTTACGGAACTAGCGGGGGGAACAATGAGCAGTTCTTC
abundance: -
j_gene: TRBJ2-1
d_gene: TRBD2
v_gene: TRBV6-6

CDR3aa: CASSRPPYEQYF
CDR3nt: TGTGCCAGCAGCCGTCCCCCCTACGAGCAGTACTTC
abundance: -
j_gene: TRBJ2-7
d_gene: -
v_gene: TRBV5-4

CDR3aa: CASSELGLTNTIYF
CDR3nt: TGTGCCAGCAGTGAATTGGGCCTAACAAACACCATATATTTT
abundance: -
j_gene: TRBJ1-3
d_gene: -
v_gene: TRBV25-1

CDR3aa: CASSEVPRFSNQPQHF
CDR3nt: TGTGCCAGCAGTGAAGTGCCCAGGTTTTCCAATCAGCCCCAGCATTTT
abundance: -
j_gene: TRBJ1-5
d_gene: -
v_gene: TRBV6-1

CDR3aa: CASSPTGSSEKLFF
CDR3nt: TGTGCCAGCAGTCCGACAGGTAGTAGTGAAAAACTGTTTTTT
abundance: -
j_gene: TRBJ1-4
d_gene: -
v_gene: TRBV6-5